These 27 T cell receptor beta chains share one sample of origin, sequenced in a study of blood T cell repertoires in COVID-19. Profiled with immunoSEQ multiplex PCR; TCRdb holds only in-frame clones, not every one. The sample includes under 450,000 clones, approximately 93% of them seen just once. Source material: PBMCs or T cells enriched from blood (not recorded which). The receptors derive from a woman aged 40 to 50 who had been exposed to COVID-19.

This rearrangement joins TRBV5-1 to TRBJ1-1, with 7 bases aligning to TRBD1. This CDR3 region has 15 residues. The V and J ends lost 2 bases and 1 base, in that order; junction bases with no gene match: 5. Germline loops: CDR1 SGHRS, CDR2 YFSETQ. CDR3 bases: TGCGCCAGCAGCTTAGCCGACAGGGAGAACACTGAAGCTTTCTTT. The encoded protein is CASSLADRENTEAFF.

V is TRBV18 and J is TRBJ2-2; no clear D gene. The germline gives CDR1 KGHSH, CDR2 LQKENI. CDR3 length: 12 amino acids. Deletions cut 3 bases from V and 4 bases from J, with 3 bases between. The CDR3 DNA is TGTGCCAGCTCACCGAGCACCGGGGAGCTGTTTTTT. Encoded protein: CASSPSTGELFF.

This CDR3 reads CATRSGAGLGSQPQHF. The DNA of the CDR3 is TGTGCCACCAGATCTGGTGCCGGGTTAGGCTCTCAGCCCCAGCATTTT. This chain connects TRBV24-1 to TRBJ1-5; no reliable D call. V was shortened by 7 bases and J by 6 bases, with 21 bases between the two germline ends. Germline values: CDR1 KGHDR, CDR2 SFDVKD. The CDR3 contains 16 residues.

This clone has only one observation. CDR3 amino acids: CAIRDRDNQPQHF. The CDR3, as DNA: TGTGCCATCAGAGACAGGGACAATCAGCCCCAGCATTTT. The chain joins TRBV10-3 to TRBJ1-5, with TRBD1 matching over 7 bases. The V gene's germline CDR1 is ENHRY and CDR2 SYGVKD. This CDR3 comprises 13 residues. Trimming cost V 6 bases and J 3 bases; bases outside gene matches: 2.

This clone occurred a few times. The chain is built from TRBV2 and TRBJ1-2; 12 bases agree with TRBD1. The trim removed 7 bases at V and 7 bases at J, leaving 13 bases unmatched. The CDR3 length is 16 residues. Germline lookup yields CDR1 SNHLY and CDR2 FYNNEI. This CDR3 is CASNSAGTGGFSGYTF. The CDR3 DNA is TGTGCCAGCAACTCAGCCGGGACAGGGGGCTTCAGTGGCTACACCTTC.

CDR3 nucleotides: TGCGCCAGCAGTGAGCAGGCTAGCGGGAGCCGGGAGCTGTTTTTT. Translation gives CASSEQASGSRELFF. The chain uses TRBV10-1 and TRBJ2-2; 10 nucleotides line up with TRBD2. In germline, CDR1 is WNHNN, CDR2 SYGVQD (reference sequence). The CDR3 has 15 amino acids. J gave up 9 bases and V 2 bases, and 6 bases lay outside the gene matches.

The genes are TRBV3-1 (or the pseudogene TRBV3-2) and TRBJ2-1; 8 bases map to TRBD1. This CDR3 is 14 amino acids long. Per the germline V gene, CDR1 is LGHDT and CDR2 is YNNKEL (reference sequence). V lost 4 bases to trimming and J lost 12 bases; unmatched junction nucleotides: 11. The DNA of the CDR3 is TGTGCCAGCAGCCTAGGGACAGGAACGACGGGGCAGTTCTTC. Encoded protein: CASSLGTGTTGQFF.

The rearrangement uses TRBV11-3 and TRBJ1-1; TRBD1 matches 9 bases. V trimming: 5 bases; J trimming: 4 bases; junction bases outside the gene matches: 17. Germline V gene sequence: CDR1 SGHNT, CDR2 YENEEA. The length of the CDR3 is 18 residues. The CDR3 sequence is CASSDYTSPGQGSTEAFF. CDR3 sequence (DNA): TGTGCCAGCAGCGACTATACCTCTCCGGGACAGGGTAGCACTGAAGCTTTCTTT. The variable domain in full, completed from reference TRBV11-3 and TRBJ1-1, reads EAGVVQSPRYKIIEKKQPVAFWCNPISGHNTLYWYLQNLGQGPELLIRYENEEAVDDSQLPKDRFSAERLKGVDSTLKIQPAELGDSAVYLCASSDYTSPGQGSTEAFFGQGTRLTVV.

The chain joins TRBV9 to TRBJ2-7, with TRBD2 matching over 8 bases. After removal of 2 bases from V and 3 bases from J, the junction contained 4 bases not matched to a gene. The CDR3 extends over 14 amino acids. Germline CDR1 and CDR2: SGDLS and YYNGEE. The CDR3 protein is CASSVSGVSYEQYF. The CDR3 coding sequence is TGTGCCAGCAGCGTTAGCGGGGTGAGCTACGAGCAGTACTTC.

This chain uses TRBV3-1 (or the pseudogene TRBV3-2) with TRBJ1-1; D is unresolved. The CDR3 extends over 12 amino acids. The V end lost 7 bases, the J end lost 1 base, and 7 bases lay between the germline ends. The germline gives CDR1 LGHDT, CDR2 YNNKEL (reference sequence). This CDR3 is CASTGSNTEAFF. The CDR3 DNA sequence: TGTGCCAGCACTGGCTCGAACACTGAAGCTTTCTTT.

The chain combines TRBV28 with TRBJ1-1, with TRBD1 matching 8 bases. V lost 5 bases and J lost 0; bases outside the gene matches: 5. Germline CDR1 MDHEN, CDR2 SYDVKM. The CDR3 covers 15 residues. The CDR3 loop is CASSPSTGVNTEAFF. CDR3 DNA sequence: TGTGCCAGCAGTCCATCGACAGGGGTGAACACTGAAGCTTTCTTT.

The chain joins TRBV21-1 to TRBJ1-2. TRBV21-1 constitutes a pseudogene. CDR3 size: 15 residues. The CDR3 DNA reads TGTGCCAGCACCGGGGACTCCCCCCCCAGTGGTGGCTACACCTTC. Translating gives CASTGDSPPSGGYTF.

V gene TRBV11-2 combines with J gene TRBJ1-6; possible D gene TRBD1, 6 bases. From germline, CDR1 is SGHAT and CDR2 FQNNGV. This CDR3 spans 16 amino acids. V was cut by 0 bases and J by 7 bases, with 13 bases left in between. The CDR3 nucleotides read TGTGCCAGCAGCTTAGAGGGGGCGCGAGGGAATTCACCCCTCCACTTT. Protein product: CASSLEGARGNSPLHF.

The CDR3 DNA reads as TGTGCCAGCAGCCACGTACTAGCGCAAGAGACCCAGTACTTC. Protein product: CASSHVLAQETQYF. The chain carries TRBV3-1 (or the pseudogene TRBV3-2) and TRBJ2-5; 7 positions match TRBD2. CDR1 and CDR2 (germline): LGHDT, YNNKEL (reference sequence). The trim removed 3 bases at V and 2 bases at J, leaving 3 bases unmatched. This CDR3 is 14 amino acids long.

The rearrangement links TRBV19 to TRBJ1-1; D not resolved. Trimming cost V 3 bases and J 0 bases, with 11 bases left between them. Germline loops: CDR1 LNHDA, CDR2 SQIVND (reference sequence). The CDR3 totals 15 residues. The CDR3 loop reads CASSISGSLNTEAFF. CDR3 in DNA: TGTGCCAGTAGTATTTCGGGGTCGTTGAACACTGAAGCTTTCTTT.

The gene calls are TRBV7-2 and TRBJ2-5; perhaps TRBD2 as D (6 bases). The length of the CDR3 is 15 residues. Germline-derived CDR1 and CDR2 are SGHTA and FQGNSA. Between the trimmed V and J ends, which lost 2 bases and 6 bases, there was a span of 16 bases. CDR3 DNA sequence: TGTGCCAGCAGCTTACCCCTCGCGGGGCAGAAGACCCAGTACTTC. This gives the protein CASSLPLAGQKTQYF.

The chain joins TRBV19 to TRBJ2-1; 7 bases agree with TRBD2. The junction had 8 bases not matched to a gene; V was cut back by 6 bases and J by 6 bases. The CDR3 has 14 residues. Looked up from germline, CDR1 is LNHDA and CDR2 is SQIVND (reference sequence). For the CDR3, the DNA is TGTGCCAGTAGAACACTCGGGGGGATCAATGAGCAGTTCTTC. This gives the protein CASRTLGGINEQFF.

V usage is TRBV5-6 and J usage is TRBJ2-1, with 8 bases lining up with TRBD1. V lost 3 bases to trimming and J lost 6 bases; unmatched junction nucleotides: 5. The CDR3 has 14 residues. CDR1 and CDR2 from the germline V gene are SGHDT and YYEEEE. CDR3 coding DNA: TGTGCCAGCAGCTGGGGGACAGGAAGCAATGAGCAGTTCTTC. It translates to CASSWGTGSNEQFF.

V gene TRBV19 combines with J gene TRBJ1-6, with D hard to call. The V end was cut by 2 bases, the J end by 6 bases, with 11 bases between. The CDR3 sequence is 15 residues long. Germline V gene lookup returns CDR1 LNHDA and CDR2 SQIVND (reference sequence). The CDR3, as DNA: TGTGCCAGTAGTATACTTGGCATACGTAATTCACCCCTCCACTTT. It encodes CASSILGIRNSPLHF.

The chain is built from TRBV5-1 and TRBJ1-2; 10 bases agree with TRBD1. The trim removed 0 bases at V and 8 bases at J, leaving 13 bases unmatched. The CDR3 has 17 amino acids. The germline V gene encodes CDR1 SGHRS and CDR2 YFSETQ. The CDR3 sequence: CASSLGDRGWSDHGYTF. The CDR3 DNA follows: TGCGCCAGCAGCTTGGGGGACAGGGGTTGGTCGGATCACGGCTACACCTTC. The complete variable domain, with remaining parts taken from reference TRBV5-1 and TRBJ1-2, reads KAGVTQTPRYLIKTRGQQVTLSCSPISGHRSVSWYQQTPGQGLQFLFEYFSETQRNKGNFPGRFSGRQFSNSRSEMNVSTLELGDSALYLCASSLGDRGWSDHGYTFGSGTRLTVV.

This CDR3 reads CASSLFLSGNTIYF. CDR3 coding DNA: TGTGCCAGCAGCTTGTTCCTCTCTGGAAACACCATATATTTT. The chain combines TRBV5-6 with TRBJ1-3; D gene unclear. Germline V gene lookup returns CDR1 SGHDT and CDR2 YYEEEE. The V end lost 1 base, the J end lost 0 bases, and 5 bases lay between the germline ends. CDR3 length equals 14 residues.

The V call is TRBV2, the J call TRBJ1-5, with D tentatively TRBD1 (5 bases). The germline CDR1 and CDR2 sequences are SNHLY and FYNNEI. V dropped 7 bases and J dropped 6 bases, with 19 bases sitting between them. CDR3 length: 15 amino acids. CDR3 sequence: CASTEGEGSRQPQHF. CDR3 nucleotide sequence: TGTGCCAGCACCGAAGGGGAGGGGTCGCGTCAGCCCCAGCATTTT.

The chain carries TRBV30 and TRBJ1-1; TRBD1 is a possible D gene (6 bases). V was cut by 2 bases and J by 6 bases, with 34 bases left in between. Looked up from germline, CDR1 is GTSNPN and CDR2 is SVGIG (reference sequence). The CDR3 is made up of 20 amino acids. Here the CDR3 DNA reads TGTGCCTGGAGTCGGAACAGGGTGGCTCGGGGAATGGGACAATGGGCTGAAGCTTTCTTT. Translated, it gives CAWSRNRVARGMGQWAEAFF.

The J gene is TRBJ2-5, the V gene TRBV5-1, with 7 nucleotides matching TRBD1. The CDR3 runs 14 residues. V shed 4 bases and J 3 bases; nucleotides not matched to a gene: 6. The germline gives CDR1 SGHRS, CDR2 YFSETQ. The CDR3 DNA reads as TGCGCCAGCAGCCAAGGGACAGCTGAAGAGACCCAGTACTTC. This translates into CASSQGTAEETQYF.

The chain has TRBV6-4 and TRBJ2-2; 7 positions agree with TRBD1. Germline loops: CDR1 MRHNA, CDR2 SNTAGT. Unmatched junction bases numbered 12, after V lost 5 bases and J lost 3 bases. The CDR3 length is 17 residues. The CDR3 protein is CASSRTEGARYTGELFF. The CDR3 DNA sequence: TGTGCCAGCAGTCGAACCGAGGGGGCGCGGTACACCGGGGAGCTGTTTTTT.

This clone was seen more than once but under ten times. This sequence joins TRBV29-1 and TRBJ2-1, with 10 bases fitting TRBD2. The ends lost 5 bases at V and 7 bases at J; junction bases unmatched: 8. This CDR3 contains 14 residues. Germline V gene sequence: CDR1 SQVTM, CDR2 ANQGSEA. The DNA of the CDR3 is TGCAGCGTTTTAGATAGCGGGGGGAAGAATGAGCAGTTCTTC. Residues: CSVLDSGGKNEQFF.

V and J are TRBV6-5 and TRBJ1-2; a possible D gene is TRBD1 (6 bases). CDR1 and CDR2 (germline): MNHEY, SVGAGI. CDR3 length: 13 amino acids. V was cut by 6 bases and J by 7 bases, with 15 bases left in between. CDR3 bases: TGTGCCAGCAGCACAACAGGGAACAGTGGCTACACCTTC. It codes for CASSTTGNSGYTF.